These T cell receptor beta chains were read from a single sample in a study of cytomegalovirus exposure and HLA in healthy donors. Libraries were prepared by immunoSEQ multiplex PCR; TCRdb keeps only in-frame clonotypes and omits some of them. There are about 160,000 clones in the sample; 80% occur only once, and 6.3% lies in the top ten. Sequencing was carried out using PBMCs. The source is a male donor in good health and CMV-seropositive. Each CDR3 is given with its conserved first and last residue. The order of the fields is V gene, D gene, J gene, clone size, CDR3 length, CDR3 protein, CDR3 DNA. A D gene is named only where the DNA matches it firmly. Clone sizes are given selectively: once, few, many, or a class where the clone is expanded.

v_gene: TRBV9
d_gene: TRBD2
j_gene: TRBJ2-1
abundance: NA
len: 16
CDR3aa: CASSGLAGGPYNEQFF
CDR3nt: TGTGCCAGCAGCGGTCTAGCGGGAGGGCCCTACAATGAGCAGTTCTTC

v_gene: TRBV4-2
d_gene: TRBD1
j_gene: TRBJ1-2
abundance: NA
len: 17
CDR3aa: CASSRDLDRALNYGYTF
CDR3nt: TGTGCCAGCAGCCGAGACCTGGACAGGGCCTTGAACTATGGCTACACCTTC

v_gene: TRBV6-5
d_gene: TRBD1
j_gene: TRBJ1-4
abundance: few
len: 15
CDR3aa: CASRDRTGTNEKLFF
CDR3nt: TGTGCCAGCAGGGACCGGACAGGGACTAATGAAAAACTGTTTTTT

v_gene: TRBV5-4
d_gene: NA
j_gene: TRBJ1-1
abundance: NA
len: 13
CDR3aa: CASSPGYNTEAFF
CDR3nt: TGTGCCAGCAGCCCGGGATACAACACTGAAGCTTTCTTT

v_gene: TRBV28
d_gene: TRBD2
j_gene: TRBJ2-3
abundance: NA
len: 20
CDR3aa: CASSPNSLTSGSHSTDTQYF
CDR3nt: TGTGCCAGCAGTCCTAACTCATTGACTAGCGGGAGTCATAGCACAGATACGCAGTATTTT

v_gene: TRBV5-1
d_gene: TRBD1
j_gene: TRBJ2-7
abundance: NA
len: 14
CDR3aa: CASSPTGLRNEQYF
CDR3nt: TGCGCCAGCAGCCCGACAGGGCTGAGGAACGAGCAGTACTTC

v_gene: TRBV7-2
d_gene: TRBD2
j_gene: TRBJ2-7
abundance: NA
len: 15
CDR3aa: CASSLTSGRSYEQYF
CDR3nt: TGTGCCAGCAGCCTTACTAGCGGGAGGTCCTACGAGCAGTACTTC

v_gene: TRBV28
d_gene: NA
j_gene: TRBJ2-1
abundance: NA
len: 14
CDR3aa: CASSPSPVYNEQFF
CDR3nt: TGTGCCAGCAGTCCCTCCCCAGTCTACAATGAGCAGTTCTTC

v_gene: TRBV5-1
d_gene: TRBD2
j_gene: TRBJ2-3
abundance: NA
len: 14
CDR3aa: CASKMRGGTDTQYF
CDR3nt: TGCGCCAGCAAAATGCGGGGGGGCACAGATACGCAGTATTTT

v_gene: TRBV27
d_gene: TRBD2
j_gene: TRBJ2-5
abundance: NA
len: 15
CDR3aa: CASTLAGSSGETQYF
CDR3nt: TGTGCCAGCACCTTAGCGGGGTCTAGCGGAGAGACCCAGTACTTC

v_gene: TRBV5-4
d_gene: NA
j_gene: TRBJ1-6
abundance: NA
len: 15
CDR3aa: CASSPVPGDNSPLHF
CDR3nt: TGTGCCAGCAGCCCCGTCCCGGGAGACAATTCACCCCTCCACTTT

v_gene: TRBV9
d_gene: NA
j_gene: TRBJ2-7
abundance: NA
len: 15
CDR3aa: CASSVADSSSYEQYF
CDR3nt: TGTGCCAGCAGCGTAGCGGACTCGAGCTCCTACGAGCAGTACTTC

v_gene: TRBV10-3
d_gene: NA
j_gene: TRBJ2-3
abundance: few
len: 19
CDR3aa: CAIRGSMTALLTSTDTQYF
CDR3nt: TGTGCCATCAGGGGATCCATGACAGCATTACTAACTAGCACAGATACGCAGTATTTT

v_gene: TRBV7-2
d_gene: TRBD1
j_gene: TRBJ2-5
abundance: NA
len: 15
CDR3aa: CASSLGTGGAETQYF
CDR3nt: TGTGCCAGCAGCTTAGGGACAGGGGGCGCAGAGACCCAGTACTTC

v_gene: TRBV9
d_gene: TRBD1
j_gene: TRBJ1-6
abundance: NA
len: 14
CDR3aa: CASSPDRVVSPLHF
CDR3nt: TGTGCCAGCAGCCCGGACAGGGTTGTTTCACCCCTCCACTTT